The 26 T cell receptor beta chains in this list originate from one sample, sequenced in a study of blood T cell repertoires in COVID-19. Libraries were prepared by immunoSEQ multiplex PCR; TCRdb keeps only in-frame clonotypes and omits some of them. Found here are about 130,000 clones, around 86% of them singletons; the top ten hold approximately 6.6%. The sequenced material came from peripheral blood. These receptors were taken from a man older than 75 with active or convalescent COVID-19.

The chain is built from TRBV5-6 and TRBJ2-2, with TRBD2 identical over 11 bases. From germline, CDR1 is SGHDT and CDR2 YYEEEE. Germline trimming cut 4 bases from V and 3 bases from J; bases unmatched to any gene: 5. The CDR3 loop spans 16 amino acids. CDR3 sequence: CASSPLAGGHTGELFF. CDR3 nucleotides: TGTGCCAGCAGCCCATTAGCGGGGGGGCACACCGGGGAGCTGTTTTTT. The full variable domain, its missing parts supplied by reference TRBV5-6 and TRBJ2-2, is DAGVTQSPTHLIKTRGQQVTLRCSPKSGHDTVSWYQQALGQGPQFIFQYYEEEERQRGNFPDRFSGHQFPNYSSELNVNALLLGDSALYLCASSPLAGGHTGELFFGEGSRLTVL.

The V call is TRBV6-4, the J call TRBJ2-1, with TRBD2 matching over 7 bases. This CDR3 spans 14 amino acids. J gave up 8 bases and V 0 bases, and 4 bases lay outside the gene matches. Germline CDR1 MRHNA, CDR2 SNTAGT. CDR3 loop: CASSDSGEGHEQFF. CDR3 sequence (DNA): TGTGCCAGCAGTGACTCCGGGGAGGGCCATGAGCAGTTCTTC.

V gene TRBV9 combines with J gene TRBJ2-1, with 7 bases that match TRBD2. Per the germline V gene, CDR1 is SGDLS and CDR2 is YYNGEE. The length of the CDR3 is 15 residues. The junction had 4 bases not matched to a gene; V was cut back by 4 bases and J by 0 bases. The CDR3 loop reads CASSPSGYSYNEQFF. The CDR3 DNA is TGTGCCAGCAGCCCTAGCGGATACTCCTACAATGAGCAGTTCTTC.

As for this clone: The junction does not match germline at one end; this may be a read error. The chain has TRBV6-4 and TRBJ1-4; possibly TRBD1 for D (6 bases). The germline gives CDR1 MRHNA, CDR2 SNTAGT. The CDR3 sequence is 14 residues long. The DNA of the CDR3 is TGTGCCAGCATCCCGCGGGGGCCTACTTGGACAACAGACTTT. Its protein is CASIPRGPTWTTDF.

The rearrangement joins TRBV4-1 to TRBJ2-1, with D tentatively TRBD1 (6 bases). V lost 0 bases and J lost 6, with 18 bases in between. CDR3 length: 17 residues. Germline loops: CDR1 MGHRA, CDR2 YSYEKL. CDR3: CASSQERGFIRVNEQFF. CDR3 nucleotide sequence: TGCGCCAGCAGCCAAGAGAGGGGGTTTATACGGGTCAATGAGCAGTTCTTC.

This rearrangement joins TRBV29-1 to TRBJ1-3, with 7 bases aligning to TRBD1. V lost 4 bases, J lost 6 bases, and 3 bases stayed unmatched. This CDR3 region has 12 residues. Germline V gene data show CDR1 as SQVTM and CDR2 as ANQGSEA. Here the CDR3 DNA reads TGCAGCGTTGGACAGGGACCAAACACCATATATTTT. Translating gives CSVGQGPNTIYF.

The chain joins TRBV4-3 to TRBJ2-1; no clear D. The CDR3 is 15 residues long. Deletions cut 0 bases from V and 1 base from J, with 7 bases between. Germline V gene lookup returns CDR1 LGHNA and CDR2 YSLEER. The CDR3 reads CASSQDGRSYNEQFF. CDR3 DNA sequence: TGCGCCAGCAGCCAAGATGGTCGGTCCTACAATGAGCAGTTCTTC.

V is TRBV18 and J is TRBJ2-3; TRBD2 agrees at 8 bases. CDR3 size: 17 residues. Trimming cost V 3 bases and J 5 bases; bases outside gene matches: 13. The germline CDR1 and CDR2 sequences are KGHSH and LQKENI. As DNA, the CDR3 is TGTGCCAGCTCACCCCCGGACGGCGGGGGGTGGAAAGATACGCAGTATTTT. Amino acid sequence: CASSPPDGGGWKDTQYF.

The chain is built from TRBV10-3 and TRBJ1-6, with 7 bases fitting TRBD1. V was clipped by 8 bases and J by 7 bases; unmatched bases: 8. The germline CDR1 and CDR2 sequences are ENHRY and SYGVKD. The CDR3 extends over 14 amino acids. DNA for the CDR3: TGTGCCATCCGGGGCGCAGGGGGAAATTCACCCCTCCACTTT. Protein: CAIRGAGGNSPLHF.

The chain couples TRBV7-6 to TRBJ2-3, with D perhaps TRBD2 (6 bases). Trimming stripped 2 bases from V and 1 base from J, with 19 bases between. Germline CDR1 and CDR2: SGHVS and FNYEAQ. The CDR3 runs 18 residues. CDR3 sequence (DNA): TGTGCCAGCAGCTTAAGGCGGAGGGGTCGGGACGGCACAGATACGCAGTATTTT. Amino acid sequence: CASSLRRRGRDGTDTQYF.

The chain has TRBV7-2 and TRBJ1-2; D is unclear. The CDR3 length is 15 residues. V was pared by 1 base and J by 8 bases, with 17 bases between. Per the germline V gene, CDR1 is SGHTA and CDR2 is FQGNSA. This chain's CDR3 is CASSLVRESRVGYTF. The CDR3 nucleotides are TGTGCCAGCAGCTTAGTGCGGGAATCACGGGTAGGCTACACCTTC.

This chain joins TRBV5-1 and TRBJ1-1; D is possibly TRBD1 (5 bases). This CDR3 is built from 14 residues. Germline V CDR1 and CDR2: SGHRS, YFSETQ. The V end lost 4 bases, the J end lost 0 bases, and 10 bases lay between the germline ends. DNA of the CDR3: TGCGCCAGCAGCCGGGGGGAAATGAACACTGAAGCTTTCTTT. Its protein is CASSRGEMNTEAFF.

V usage is TRBV7-2 and J usage is TRBJ1-1; D may be TRBD1 (6 bases). Trimming cost V 1 base and J 8 bases, with 20 bases left between them. This CDR3 is built from 16 residues. The V gene's germline CDR1 is SGHTA and CDR2 FQGNSA. The CDR3 DNA is TGTGCCAGCAGCTTAGTCCCTAGGGGGGGTTTTAACGAAGCTTTCTTT. It codes for CASSLVPRGGFNEAFF. The full variable domain, with the rest looked up from reference TRBV7-2 and TRBJ1-1, is GAGVSQSPSNKVTEKGKDVELRCDPISGHTALYWYRQSLGQGLEFLIYFQGNSAPDKSGLPSDRFSAERTGGSVSTLTIQRTQQEDSAVYLCASSLVPRGGFNEAFFGQGTRLTVV.

This clone was seen only a few times. The chain joins TRBV5-1 to TRBJ2-2; 14 nucleotides match TRBD2. Germline assignment: CDR1 SGHRS and CDR2 YFSETQ. The V and J ends lost 3 bases and 6 bases, in that order; junction bases with no gene match: 13. CDR3 length equals 19 residues. The CDR3 loop is CASSSRLAGGRLPAGELFF. Here the CDR3 DNA reads TGCGCCAGCAGCTCCCGACTAGCGGGGGGGCGGTTACCTGCCGGGGAGCTGTTTTTT.

V is TRBV25-1 and J is TRBJ1-6, with D possibly TRBD1 on 6 matching bases. Trimming pared 6 bases from V and 6 bases from J, leaving 15 bases between. CDR3 size: 15 residues. From germline, CDR1 is MGHDK and CDR2 SYGVNS. In DNA, the CDR3 is TGTGCCAGCAGAGAGACAGGAGAGTTTAATTCACCCCTCCACTTT. Protein product: CASRETGEFNSPLHF.

This sequence joins TRBV6-6 and TRBJ2-3; 13 bases are a match to TRBD2. V lost 5 bases and J lost 4; bases outside the gene matches: 9. The germline CDR1 and CDR2 sequences are MNHNY and SVGAGI (reference sequence). The CDR3 is 17 residues long. CDR3 in amino acids: CASSRSGTSGIPDTQYF. CDR3 nucleotide sequence: TGTGCCAGCAGTCGTTCCGGGACTAGCGGGATTCCAGATACGCAGTATTTT.

The rearrangement joins TRBV5-1 to TRBJ2-3; TRBD2 matches at 11 bases. Trimming cost V 5 bases and J 0 bases; bases outside gene matches: 11. Germline V gene sequence: CDR1 SGHRS, CDR2 YFSETQ. The CDR3 length is 18 residues. This chain's CDR3 is CASRWGLADTTSTDTQYF. DNA for the CDR3: TGCGCCAGCAGGTGGGGACTAGCGGATACCACTAGCACAGATACGCAGTATTTT.

The chain has TRBV5-4 and TRBJ2-5; 11 bases agree with TRBD2. Germline V gene lookup returns CDR1 SGHNT and CDR2 YYREEE (reference sequence). CDR3 size: 15 residues. Trimming took 1 base from V and 4 from J; bases not matched to a gene: 3. The CDR3 sequence is CASSLFSGGAETQYF. For the CDR3, the DNA is TGTGCCAGCAGCTTGTTTAGCGGGGGGGCAGAGACCCAGTACTTC.

The chain links TRBV21-1 to TRBJ2-2; TRBD2, the table's D call, was not compared with the DNA. TRBV21-1 is noted as a pseudogene. CDR3 length equals 19 residues. The chain's CDR3 is CASSIGTSDPKANTGELFF. The CDR3 nucleotides are TGTGCCAGCAGCATTGGGACTAGCGACCCGAAAGCGAACACCGGGGAGCTGTTTTTT.

This clone is a singleton in its sample. The chain carries TRBV7-9 and TRBJ2-7, with 14 bases identical to TRBD2. V lost 4 bases and J lost 3; bases outside the gene matches: 5. The germline V gene encodes CDR1 SEHNR and CDR2 FQNEAQ (reference sequence). The CDR3 consists of 16 residues. DNA for the CDR3: TGTGCCAGCAGCTCCTCCGGGACTAGCGGGGGCTACGAGCAGTACTTC. Translating it yields CASSSSGTSGGYEQYF.

CDR3 residues: CASSKEERGEGSYNEQFF. The CDR3 nucleotides read TGTGCCAGCAGCAAAGAGGAGCGGGGGGAGGGCTCCTACAATGAGCAGTTCTTC. The chain carries TRBV21-1 and TRBJ2-1; the table's D gene call, TRBD2, was not cross checked with the DNA. TRBV21-1 is an annotated pseudogene. This CDR3 is 18 amino acids long.

The chain has TRBV11-3 and TRBJ2-1; 8 bases line up with TRBD2. Per germline, CDR1 SGHNT and CDR2 YENEEA. Trimming at V came to 4 bases and at J to 4 bases, leaving 6 bases not matched to a gene. The CDR3 covers 15 residues. CDR3: CASSSRGGGYNEQFF. CDR3 coding DNA: TGTGCCAGCAGCTCACGGGGGGGCGGGTACAATGAGCAGTTCTTC.

The chain couples TRBV14 to TRBJ1-2; no reliable D call. This CDR3 has 12 amino acids. V was pared by 3 bases and J by 8 bases, with 10 bases between. The germline CDR1 and CDR2 sequences are SGHDN and FVKESK. The chain's CDR3 is CASSHYPEGYTF. The CDR3 bases are TGTGCCAGCAGCCATTATCCCGAGGGCTACACCTTC.

This chain joins TRBV12-3 or TRBV12-4 and TRBJ1-5; tentatively, D is TRBD1 (5 bases). V was cut by 6 bases and J by 5 bases, with 11 bases left in between. The CDR3 spans 13 residues. CDR3 nucleotide sequence: TGTGCCAGCAGCCAGGGCACCTATCAGCCCCAGCATTTT. It specifies CASSQGTYQPQHF.

The chain uses TRBV11-3 and TRBJ2-2, with D possibly matching TRBD2 (5 bases). The CDR3 is made up of 15 amino acids. CDR1 SGHNT and CDR2 YENEEA come from the germline V gene. V was cut by 1 base and J by 1 base, with 7 bases left in between. CDR3 sequence (DNA): TGTGCCAGCAGCTTAGGAGCGGTGAACACCGGGGAGCTGTTTTTT. It translates to CASSLGAVNTGELFF.

This CDR3 is CASSQGRSSYNEQFF. CDR3 DNA sequence: TGTGCCAGCAGCCAAGGTCGTAGCTCCTACAATGAGCAGTTCTTC. This chain joins TRBV4-2 and TRBJ2-1; D is unresolved. Trimming pared 1 base from V and 0 bases from J, leaving 7 bases between. CDR3 length: 15 residues. Per germline, CDR1 LGHNA and CDR2 YNFKEQ.